This is a list of T cell receptor beta chains from one sample in a study of T cell responses to AZD1222 COVID-19 vaccine. The repertoire was sequenced with immunoSEQ multiplex PCR; TCRdb's copy has only in-frame clones and lacks some. The table has 95,000 to 150,000 clones, roughly 90% seen once. Sample: peripheral blood, taken on day 0 of AZD1222 vaccination. The receptors originated from an adult in good health. CDR3s include the opening cysteine and the closing phenylalanine or tryptophan. A D gene is named only where the DNA matches it firmly. Size is omitted from some rows. Given values are once, few, many or a class for expanded clones.

TRBV3-1/TRBV3-2	TRBJ2-5	.	.	15	TGTGCCAGCAGCCAAGATAATGGCAACCAAGAGACCCAGTACTTC	CASSQDNGNQETQYF
TRBV19	TRBJ2-1	.	.	15	TGTGCCAGTAGTATAGGGCTAGTTCCCTACAATGAGCAGTTCTTC	CASSIGLVPYNEQFF
TRBV11-2	TRBJ2-7	once	TRBD1	16	TGTGCCAGCAGCTTAATCGGGACAGGGGATTCCTACGAGCAGTACTTC	CASSLIGTGDSYEQYF
TRBV30	TRBJ2-7	.	.	13	TGTGCCTGGAGTGACGGACAGACCTACGAGCAGTACTTC	CAWSDGQTYEQYF
TRBV24-1	TRBJ2-4	.	.	17	TGTGCCACCAGTGACACCGGGACCGATGAAGCCAAAAACATTCAGTACTTC	CATSDTGTDEAKNIQYF
TRBV12-3/TRBV12-4	TRBJ2-7	.	.	13	TGTGCCAGCAGTTTATTAAACTCCCACGAGCAGTACTTC	CASSLLNSHEQYF
TRBV4-3	TRBJ2-1	.	.	14	TGCGCCAGCAGCCAAGATTCGGGGTCCAGTGAGCAGTTCTTC	CASSQDSGSSEQFF
TRBV6-5	TRBJ1-1	.	.	14	TGTGCCAGCAGTTACGGGTTGACAAACACTGAAGCTTTCTTT	CASSYGLTNTEAFF
TRBV4-3	TRBJ2-7	.	.	15	TGCGCCAGCAGCCAAGAACAAGGGGCCGCATACGAGCAGTACTTC	CASSQEQGAAYEQYF
TRBV27	TRBJ2-1	.	.	15	TGTGCCAGCAGTTGGGCAGGGGTCTCCTACAATGAGCAGTTCTTC	CASSWAGVSYNEQFF
TRBV27	TRBJ1-6	.	.	15	TGTGCCAGCAGTACTACAGGACTAATTAATTCACCCCTCCACTTT	CASSTTGLINSPLHF
TRBV5-6	TRBJ2-3	.	TRBD2	15	TGTGCCAGCAGCTTGGGGACTAGCGGAGCAGATACGCAGTATTTT	CASSLGTSGADTQYF
TRBV2	TRBJ2-1	.	.	13	TGTGCCAGAAGCGGTCCTTCCTACAATGAGCAGTTCTTC	CARSGPSYNEQFF
TRBV19	TRBJ2-1	.	.	15	TGTGCCAGTAGTATCGGCGGGACGGGGTACAATGAGCAGTTCTTC	CASSIGGTGYNEQFF
TRBV30	TRBJ2-1	.	TRBD2	14	TGTGCCTGGGGGACTAGCGGGGTCTACAATGAGCAGTTCTTC	CAWGTSGVYNEQFF
TRBV27	TRBJ2-3	few	.	13	TGTGCCAGCACCTCCGGACCGCGGGATACGCAGTATTTT	CASTSGPRDTQYF
TRBV2	TRBJ1-2	.	TRBD1	15	TGTGCCAGCAGTGAAGCACAGGGGCTAGGCTATGGCTACACCTTC	CASSEAQGLGYGYTF
TRBV3-1/TRBV3-2	TRBJ1-4	.	.	14	TGTGCCAGCAGCCTAAAGGGCGGAAGGGAAAAACTGTTTTTT	CASSLKGGREKLFF
TRBV19	TRBJ1-1	.	.	14	TGTGCCAGTAGTATCGGGGGGATTGGCACTGAAGCTTTCTTT	CASSIGGIGTEAFF
TRBV6-2/TRBV6-3	TRBJ2-7	.	TRBD1	20	TGTGCCAGCAGTTACTCCCTCGGACAGGGGGGTACCGTAATCCCCTACGAGCAGTACTTC	CASSYSLGQGGTVIPYEQYF
TRBV5-4	TRBJ2-2	.	.	14	TGTGCCAGCAGCTACGGGACGGGCACCGGGGAGCTGTTTTTT	CASSYGTGTGELFF
TRBV19	TRBJ1-2	.	.	14	TGTGCCAGTAGTATGGGGGACGGCTTCTATGGCTACACCTTC	CASSMGDGFYGYTF
TRBV11-2	TRBJ2-4	.	.	13	TGTGCCAGCACCCCAGCTTACTTAAACATTCAGTACTTC	CASTPAYLNIQYF
TRBV6-2/TRBV6-3	TRBJ2-7	.	.	11	TGTGCCAGCAGCCGCATTTACGAGCAGTACTTC	CASSRIYEQYF
TRBV25-1	TRBJ1-1	once	.	14	TGTGCCAGCAGTGAGACACACGGGAACACTGAAGCTTTCTTT	CASSETHGNTEAFF
TRBV3-1/TRBV3-2	TRBJ2-2	.	TRBD2	19	TGTGCCAGCAGCCAAGAAGGAAGCGGGAGGGCCAATACTGCCGGGGAGCTGTTTTTT	CASSQEGSGRANTAGELFF
TRBV29-1	TRBJ2-7	.	TRBD1	13	TGCAGCGTTGATGGGGACAGGGTTAACGAGCAGTACTTC	CSVDGDRVNEQYF
TRBV6-1	TRBJ1-4	.	TRBD1	19	TGTGCCAGCAGTGAGGCTACGGGACAGGGTTTTGATGGCCTTTTCAAACTGTTTTTT	CASSEATGQGFDGLFKLFF
TRBV23-1	TRBJ2-7	.	TRBD1	18	TGCGCCAGCAGCCAACCAAACCCGGGACAGGTCACCGACGGGGAGCAGTACTTC	CASSQPNPGQVTDGEQYF
TRBV19	TRBJ2-7	few	.	14	TGTGCCAGTAGCTCCGGGACGGAAAGTGCCGAGCAGTACTTC	CASSSGTESAEQYF
TRBV4-1	TRBJ1-6	.	.	17	TGCGCCAGCAGCCAAGTGACAGCGAGCTCCTATAATTCACCCCTCCACTTT	CASSQVTASSYNSPLHF
TRBV10-3	TRBJ1-1	.	TRBD1	16	TGTGCCATCACCGGAACAGGGGCGGCAATGAACACTGAAGCTTTCTTT	CAITGTGAAMNTEAFF
TRBV5-1	TRBJ2-7	.	.	13	TGCGCCAGCAGCTTGAACCGGGAGCACGAGCAGTACTTC	CASSLNREHEQYF
TRBV19	TRBJ1-5	.	.	16	TGTGCCAGTAGTTTGGAGAGGGTTTCGAGCAATCAGCCCCAGCATTTT	CASSLERVSSNQPQHF
TRBV27	TRBJ1-5	.	TRBD1	16	TGTGCCAGCAGTCGCCTGGCCGGGACAGGTAATCAGCCCCAGCATTTT	CASSRLAGTGNQPQHF
TRBV9	TRBJ1-3	.	TRBD1	16	TGTGCCAGCAGCTACACCCAACAGGGGGCGAGGAACACCATATATTTT	CASSYTQQGARNTIYF
TRBV4-3	TRBJ2-7	.	.	17	TGCGCCAGCAGCCAAGATTTGGCCAGGGCACTAACCTACGAGCAGTACTTC	CASSQDLARALTYEQYF
TRBV24-1	TRBJ2-2	.	TRBD1	16	TGTGCCACCAGTGATCGGGGACAGGGGGCGCACGGGGAGCTGTTTTTT	CATSDRGQGAHGELFF
TRBV12-3/TRBV12-4	TRBJ2-7	.	.	12	TGTGCCAGCAGTTTGAACGGCTTGGAGCAGTACTTC	CASSLNGLEQYF
TRBV15	TRBJ2-1	.	TRBD1	17	TGTGCCACCAGCAGAGATGGGGAGACAGGGCTATTCGATGAGCAGTTCTTC	CATSRDGETGLFDEQFF
TRBV11-2	TRBJ1-3	.	.	16	TGTGCCAGCAGCAGGGACATATTTAGCTCTGGAAACACCATATATTTT	CASSRDIFSSGNTIYF
TRBV28	TRBJ2-1	.	.	12	TGTGCCAGCAGTTTCAGCGGATGGGAGCAGTTCTTC	CASSFSGWEQFF
TRBV27	TRBJ1-4	.	TRBD1	18	TGTGCCAGCAGTCTATACTACAGGGGGATTGCAACTAATGAAAAACTGTTTTTT	CASSLYYRGIATNEKLFF
TRBV28	TRBJ2-7	.	.	11	TGTGCCAGCAGTTTGGTATACGAGCAGTACTTC	CASSLVYEQYF
TRBV6-6	TRBJ1-4	.	.	16	TGTGCCAGCAGTTACGGTCCAGCCGGGCAGAGTGAAAAACTGTTTTTT	CASSYGPAGQSEKLFF
TRBV19	TRBJ2-5	.	TRBD1	16	TGTGCCAGTAGTATAGATACGAGACAGGGTCGGGAGACCCAGTACTTC	CASSIDTRQGRETQYF
TRBV7-2	TRBJ1-1	.	TRBD1	14	TGTGCCAGCAGCACGCGAGGGACAGAGAATGAAGCTTTCTTT	CASSTRGTENEAFF
TRBV27	TRBJ2-7	.	.	15	TGTGCCAGCAGCCTGGAATATAATTACAACTACGAGCAGTACTTC	CASSLEYNYNYEQYF
TRBV7-2	TRBJ2-1	.	.	13	TGTGCCAGCAGCTCCAACAACTACAATGAGCAGTTCTTC	CASSSNNYNEQFF
TRBV14	TRBJ1-4	.	TRBD1	18	TGTGCCAGCAGCCAAGACTTTACGGGACAGGGGCGGAGTGAAAAACTGTTTTTT	CASSQDFTGQGRSEKLFF